A selection of T cell receptor beta chains follows, all from one sample in a study of blood T cell repertoires in COVID-19. The method was immunoSEQ multiplex PCR; TCRdb's version includes in-frame clones alone and lacks a portion of them. The sample comprises 300,000 to 350,000 clones, 80% to 95% of which are singletons, and roughly 7.3% rests with the top ten. What was sequenced was peripheral blood. The receptor set was obtained from a woman aged 25 to 39 with COVID-19, enrolled during active disease. The CDR3 runs from the conserved cysteine through the conserved F or W. D genes are given only for firm matches. Clone size is stated in some rows and not others, as once, few, many or a class when expanded.

clone size: .
J gene: TRBJ1-2
D gene: .
V gene: TRBV7-2
CDR3 protein: CASSLVGGDYGYTF
CDR3 DNA: TGTGCCAGCAGCTTAGTAGGGGGGGACTATGGCTACACCTTC

clone size: .
J gene: TRBJ1-1
D gene: .
V gene: TRBV12-3/TRBV12-4
CDR3 protein: CASSPQLNTEAFF
CDR3 DNA: TGTGCCAGCAGCCCCCAATTGAACACTGAAGCTTTCTTT

clone size: .
J gene: TRBJ2-7
D gene: TRBD2
V gene: TRBV5-4
CDR3 protein: CASSLGTSGRYEQYF
CDR3 DNA: TGTGCCAGCAGCTTGGGGACTAGCGGGCGCTACGAGCAGTACTTC

clone size: .
J gene: TRBJ1-2
D gene: .
V gene: TRBV30
CDR3 protein: CAWSLGRGGYTF
CDR3 DNA: TGTGCCTGGAGTCTGGGGCGAGGTGGCTACACCTTC

clone size: .
J gene: TRBJ2-7
D gene: TRBD1
V gene: TRBV28
CDR3 protein: CASSPGTGSYEQYF
CDR3 DNA: TGTGCCAGCAGCCCCGGGACAGGGTCTTACGAGCAGTACTTC

clone size: .
J gene: TRBJ1-3
D gene: TRBD1
V gene: TRBV12-3/TRBV12-4
CDR3 protein: CASRDPDRGHF
CDR3 DNA: TGTGCCAGCAGGGACCCAGACAGGGGGCATTTT

clone size: .
J gene: TRBJ1-1
D gene: .
V gene: TRBV2
CDR3 protein: CASRRAERSTEAFF
CDR3 DNA: TGTGCCAGCAGGAGGGCCGAGCGGAGCACTGAAGCTTTCTTT

clone size: .
J gene: TRBJ1-2
D gene: .
V gene: TRBV6-2/TRBV6-3
CDR3 protein: CASSDSGGHYGYTF
CDR3 DNA: TGTGCCAGCAGCGACAGCGGGGGTCACTATGGCTACACCTTC

clone size: .
J gene: TRBJ2-7
D gene: .
V gene: TRBV18
CDR3 protein: CASSFSGQSYEQYF
CDR3 DNA: TGTGCCAGCTCCTTTTCTGGACAGTCCTACGAGCAGTACTTC

clone size: once
J gene: TRBJ2-1
D gene: .
V gene: TRBV7-2
CDR3 protein: CASSLWGPSYNEQFF
CDR3 DNA: TGTGCCAGCAGCTTATGGGGGCCCTCCTACAATGAGCAGTTCTTC

clone size: once
J gene: TRBJ1-2
D gene: .
V gene: TRBV28
CDR3 protein: CATGGAYGYTF
CDR3 DNA: TGTGCCACCGGGGGGGCCTATGGCTACACCTTC

clone size: .
J gene: TRBJ1-1
D gene: .
V gene: TRBV9
CDR3 protein: CASSAGDLLNTEAFF
CDR3 DNA: TGTGCCAGCAGCGCGGGGGACCTCTTGAACACTGAAGCTTTCTTT

clone size: .
J gene: TRBJ2-5
D gene: TRBD2
V gene: TRBV9
CDR3 protein: CASTKGAGVETQYF
CDR3 DNA: TGTGCCAGCACGAAAGGGGCGGGAGTAGAGACCCAGTACTTC

clone size: .
J gene: TRBJ2-6
D gene: TRBD1
V gene: TRBV11-2
CDR3 protein: CASSRQGAPSGANVLTF
CDR3 DNA: TGTGCCAGCAGTAGACAGGGGGCGCCCTCTGGGGCCAACGTCCTGACTTTC

clone size: .
J gene: TRBJ2-7
D gene: .
V gene: TRBV11-2
CDR3 protein: CASSWALSYEQYF
CDR3 DNA: TGTGCCAGCAGCTGGGCCCTGTCCTACGAGCAGTACTTC

clone size: .
J gene: TRBJ2-5
D gene: TRBD2
V gene: TRBV18
CDR3 protein: CASSPGGSLETQYF
CDR3 DNA: TGTGCCAGCTCACCGGGCGGGAGCCTAGAGACCCAGTACTTC

clone size: .
J gene: TRBJ2-1
D gene: .
V gene: TRBV28
CDR3 protein: CASSLSSGYDNEQFF
CDR3 DNA: TGTGCCAGCAGTTTAAGTAGCGGATACGACAATGAGCAGTTCTTC